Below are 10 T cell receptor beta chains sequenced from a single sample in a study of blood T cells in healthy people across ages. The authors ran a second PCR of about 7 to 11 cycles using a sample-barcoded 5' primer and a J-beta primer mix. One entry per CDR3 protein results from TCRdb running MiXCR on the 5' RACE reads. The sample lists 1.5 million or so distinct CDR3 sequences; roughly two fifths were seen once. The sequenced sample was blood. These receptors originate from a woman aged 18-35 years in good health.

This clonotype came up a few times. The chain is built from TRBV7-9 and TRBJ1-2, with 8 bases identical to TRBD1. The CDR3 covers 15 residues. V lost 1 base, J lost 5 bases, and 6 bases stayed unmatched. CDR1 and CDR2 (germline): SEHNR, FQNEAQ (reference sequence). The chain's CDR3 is CASSLVGDRNYGYTF. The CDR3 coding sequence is TGTGCCAGCAGCTTAGTCGGGGACAGGAATTATGGCTACACCTTC. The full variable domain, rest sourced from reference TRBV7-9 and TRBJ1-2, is DTGVSQNPRHKITKRGQNVTFRCDPISEHNRLYWYRQTLGQGPEFLTYFQNEAQLEKSRLLSDRFSAERPKGSFSTLEIQRTEQGDSAMYLCASSLVGDRNYGYTFGSGTRLTVV.

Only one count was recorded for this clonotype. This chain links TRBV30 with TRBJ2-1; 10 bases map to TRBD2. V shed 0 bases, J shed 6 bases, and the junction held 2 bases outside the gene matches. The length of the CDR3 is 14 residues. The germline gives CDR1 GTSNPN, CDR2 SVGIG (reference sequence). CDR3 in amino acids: CAWSVGLAVNEQFF. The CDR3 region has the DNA TGTGCCTGGAGTGTCGGACTAGCGGTCAATGAGCAGTTCTTC.

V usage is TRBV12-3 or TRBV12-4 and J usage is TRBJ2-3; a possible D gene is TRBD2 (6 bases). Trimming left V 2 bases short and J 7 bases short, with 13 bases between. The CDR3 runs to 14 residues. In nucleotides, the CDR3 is TGTGCCAGCAGTTTAAGGCGGGGAGACTATACGCAGTATTTT. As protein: CASSLRRGDYTQYF.

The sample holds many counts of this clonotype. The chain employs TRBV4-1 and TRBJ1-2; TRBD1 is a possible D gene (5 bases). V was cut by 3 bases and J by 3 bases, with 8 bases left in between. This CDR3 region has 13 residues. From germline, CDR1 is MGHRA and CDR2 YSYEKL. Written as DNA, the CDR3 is TGCGCCAGCAGCCACGACAGAGACTATGGCTACACCTTC. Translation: CASSHDRDYGYTF.

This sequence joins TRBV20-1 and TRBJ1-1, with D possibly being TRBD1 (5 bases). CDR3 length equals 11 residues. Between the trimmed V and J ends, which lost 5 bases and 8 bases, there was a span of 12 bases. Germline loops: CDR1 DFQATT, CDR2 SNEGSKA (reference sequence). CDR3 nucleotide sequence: TGCAGTGCTTATGACAGTCTCGAAGCTTTCTTT. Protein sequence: CSAYDSLEAFF.

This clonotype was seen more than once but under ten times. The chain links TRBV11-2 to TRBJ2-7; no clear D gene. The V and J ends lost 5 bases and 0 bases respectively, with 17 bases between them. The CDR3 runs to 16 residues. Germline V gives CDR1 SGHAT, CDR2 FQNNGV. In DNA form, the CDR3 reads TGTGCCAGCAGCCCTCGTAGTGCAATTGACTCCTACGAGCAGTACTTC. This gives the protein CASSPRSAIDSYEQYF.

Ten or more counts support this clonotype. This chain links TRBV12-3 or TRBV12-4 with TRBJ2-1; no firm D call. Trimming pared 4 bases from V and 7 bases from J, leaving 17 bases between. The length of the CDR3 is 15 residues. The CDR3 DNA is TGTGCCAGCAGTTCCTCCCGAACCCGTCGAAATGAGCAGTTCTTC. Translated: CASSSSRTRRNEQFF.

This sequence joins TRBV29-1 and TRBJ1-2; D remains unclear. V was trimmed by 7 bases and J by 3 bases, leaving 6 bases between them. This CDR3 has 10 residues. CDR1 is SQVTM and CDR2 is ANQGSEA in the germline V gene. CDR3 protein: CSASDYGYTF. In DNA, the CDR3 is TGCAGCGCCTCGGACTATGGCTACACCTTC.

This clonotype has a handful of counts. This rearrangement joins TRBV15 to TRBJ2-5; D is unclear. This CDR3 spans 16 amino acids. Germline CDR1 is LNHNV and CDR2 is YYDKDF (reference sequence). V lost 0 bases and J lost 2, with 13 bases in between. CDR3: CATSRDPHPQQETQYF. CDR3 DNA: TGTGCCACCAGCAGAGATCCCCACCCCCAGCAAGAGACCCAGTACTTC.

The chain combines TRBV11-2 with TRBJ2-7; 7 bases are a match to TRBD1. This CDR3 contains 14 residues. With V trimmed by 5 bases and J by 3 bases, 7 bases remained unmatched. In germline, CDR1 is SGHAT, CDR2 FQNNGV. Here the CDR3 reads CASSPGQVYYEQYF. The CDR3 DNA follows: TGTGCCAGCAGCCCAGGACAGGTGTACTACGAGCAGTACTTC.